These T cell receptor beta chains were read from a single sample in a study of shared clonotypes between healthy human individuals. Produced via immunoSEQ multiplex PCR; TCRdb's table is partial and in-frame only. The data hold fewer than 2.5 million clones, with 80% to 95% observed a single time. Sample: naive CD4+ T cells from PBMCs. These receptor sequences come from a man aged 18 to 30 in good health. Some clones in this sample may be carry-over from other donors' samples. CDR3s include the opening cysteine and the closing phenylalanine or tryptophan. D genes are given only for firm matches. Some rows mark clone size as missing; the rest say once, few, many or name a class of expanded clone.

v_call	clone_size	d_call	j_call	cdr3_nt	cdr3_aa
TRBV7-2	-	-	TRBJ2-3	TGTGCCAGCAGAATGCCCAGCGGGTGGGCAGATACGCAGTATTTT	CASRMPSGWADTQYF
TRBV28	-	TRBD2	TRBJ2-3	TGTGCCAGCAGTTTTGGGGCTAGCGGGATGACAGATACGCAGTATTTT	CASSFGASGMTDTQYF
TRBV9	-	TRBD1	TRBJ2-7	TGTGCCCAGGCAGCAGGGGGCGACGAGCAGTACTTC	CAQAAGGDEQYF
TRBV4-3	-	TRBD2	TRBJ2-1	TGCGCCAGCAGCCCGAGGATCCTAGCGGGAGAGGACAATGAGCAGTTCTTC	CASSPRILAGEDNEQFF
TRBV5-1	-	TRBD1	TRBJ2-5	TGCGCCAGCAGCTTGACAGGGGTCGGAGAGACCCAGTACTTC	CASSLTGVGETQYF
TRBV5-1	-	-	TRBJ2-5	TGCGCCAGCAGCTTGGATGAAAGGGCAGAGACCCAGTACTTC	CASSLDERAETQYF
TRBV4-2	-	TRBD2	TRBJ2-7	TGTGCCAGCAGCCTACCGACTAGCGGACCTTACGAGCAGTACTTC	CASSLPTSGPYEQYF
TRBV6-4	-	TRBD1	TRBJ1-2	TGTGCCAGCAGTTCCGGGACAGGACCCTATGGCTACACCTTC	CASSSGTGPYGYTF
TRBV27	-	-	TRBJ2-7	TGTGCCAGCACCGGGACCTCTAAGAACGAGCAGTACTTC	CASTGTSKNEQYF
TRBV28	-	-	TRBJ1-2	TGTGCCAGCAGGGAACAGGGTAACTATGGCTACACCTTC	CASREQGNYGYTF
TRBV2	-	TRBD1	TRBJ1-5	TGTGCCAGCAGTGAATGGACAGGGGTTCAGCCCCAGCATTTT	CASSEWTGVQPQHF
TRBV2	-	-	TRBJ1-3	TGTGCCAGCAGGACTGGAAACACCATATATTTT	CASRTGNTIYF
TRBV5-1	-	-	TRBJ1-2	TGCGCCAGCAGCTTGGGGGAAAGGGATGGCTACACCTTC	CASSLGERDGYTF
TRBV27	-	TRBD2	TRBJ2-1	TGTGCCGCGGGGGGGAACTCCTACAATGAGCAGTTCTTC	CAAGGNSYNEQFF
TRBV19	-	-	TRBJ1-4	TGTGCCAGTAGTCGCGGGGATCTAGGTGAAAAACTGTTTTTT	CASSRGDLGEKLFF
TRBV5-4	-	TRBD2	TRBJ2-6	TGTGCCAGCCGGACCGGGACTAGCGGCTCTGGGGCCAACGTCCTGACTTTC	CASRTGTSGSGANVLTF
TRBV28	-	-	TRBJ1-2	TGTGCCAGCAGTTTGGGCTCTAACTATGGCTACACCTTC	CASSLGSNYGYTF
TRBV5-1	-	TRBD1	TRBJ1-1	TGCGCCAGCAGCCTGGGACAGGGAGGCACTGAAGCTTTCTTT	CASSLGQGGTEAFF
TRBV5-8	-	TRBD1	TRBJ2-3	TGTGCCAGCAGCTTGAGGTTCGGCAGGGGGCAAAGTCGAGATACGCAGTATTTT	CASSLRFGRGQSRDTQYF
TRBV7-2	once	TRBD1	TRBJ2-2	TGTGCCAGCAGCTTAGTCGGGACAGGCGCCGTCGGGGAGCTGTTTTTT	CASSLVGTGAVGELFF